Detailed here is one T cell receptor (beta chain). The antigen is undetermined. Germline-derived CDR1 and CDR2 are LNHDA and SQIVND (reference sequence). Trimming removed 3 bases at V and 4 bases at J, with 12 bases between. The CDR3 length is 15 residues. This specimen belongs to a study of early stage breast cancer tumors. Study overall: ER+/PR+/HER2- status applied to about 70% of the 16 invasive breast tumors.

Study-level results: Bulk DNA sequencing of unsorted cells missed chain pairing and markers.

Measured with immunoSEQ multiplex PCR; TCRdb has only the in-frame clones, and not every one. The sample lists under 8,500 clones, roughly three fifths occurring once. Sequencing was carried out using normal breast tissue next to the tumor. The receptor was derived from a person between 50 and 60 years old with breast cancer. The chain employs TRBV19 and TRBJ2-2; tentative D call: TRBD2 (5 bases). CDR3 amino acids: CASSMDEGGTGELFF. CDR3 sequence (DNA): TGTGCCAGTAGTATGGACGAGGGCGGCACCGGGGAGCTGTTTTTT.